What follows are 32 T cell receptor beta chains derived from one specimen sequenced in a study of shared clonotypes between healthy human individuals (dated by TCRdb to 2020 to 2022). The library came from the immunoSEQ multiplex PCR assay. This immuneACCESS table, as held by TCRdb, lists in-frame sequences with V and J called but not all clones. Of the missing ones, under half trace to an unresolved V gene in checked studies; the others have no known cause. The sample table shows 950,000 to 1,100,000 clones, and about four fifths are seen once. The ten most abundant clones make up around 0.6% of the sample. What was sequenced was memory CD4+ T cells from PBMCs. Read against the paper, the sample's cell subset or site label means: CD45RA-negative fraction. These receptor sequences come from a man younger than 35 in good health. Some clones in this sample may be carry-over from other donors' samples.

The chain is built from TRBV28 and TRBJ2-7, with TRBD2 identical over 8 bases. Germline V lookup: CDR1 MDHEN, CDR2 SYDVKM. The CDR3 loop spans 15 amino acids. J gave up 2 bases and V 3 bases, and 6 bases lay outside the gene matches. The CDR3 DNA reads TGTGCCAGCAGTTTTGCGGGGGGCAGCGCCTACGAGCAGTACTTC. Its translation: CASSFAGGSAYEQYF.

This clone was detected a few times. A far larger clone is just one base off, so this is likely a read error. The DNA of the CDR3 is TGTGCCAGCAGCCTACAAGGGACAGGGACCGGGGAGCTGTTTTTT. It specifies CASSLQGTGTGELFF. This sequence joins TRBV7-9 and TRBJ2-2; 9 bases are shared with TRBD1. Unmatched junction bases numbered 6, after V lost 5 bases and J lost 5 bases. The CDR3 contains 15 residues. Germline V gene data show CDR1 as SEHNR and CDR2 as FQNEAQ (reference sequence).

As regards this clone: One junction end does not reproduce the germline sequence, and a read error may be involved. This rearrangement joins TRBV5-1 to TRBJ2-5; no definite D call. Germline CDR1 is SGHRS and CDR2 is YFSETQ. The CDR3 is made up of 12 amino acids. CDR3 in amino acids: CASSLPQGTQYF. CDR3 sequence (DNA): TGCGCCAGCAGCCTACCCCAAGGGACCCAGTACTTC.

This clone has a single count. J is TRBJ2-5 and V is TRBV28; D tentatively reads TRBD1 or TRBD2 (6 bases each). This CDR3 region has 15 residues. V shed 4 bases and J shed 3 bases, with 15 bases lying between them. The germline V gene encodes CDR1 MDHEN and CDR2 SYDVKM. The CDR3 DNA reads TGTGCCAGCAGTTCTGCGGGGACATGGGAAGAGACCCAGTACTTC. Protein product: CASSSAGTWEETQYF.

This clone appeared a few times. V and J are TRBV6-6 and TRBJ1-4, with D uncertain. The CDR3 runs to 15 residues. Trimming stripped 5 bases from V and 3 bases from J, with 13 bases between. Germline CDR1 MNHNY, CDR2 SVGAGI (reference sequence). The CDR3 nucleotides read TGTGCCAGCAGTGGCCGTGGTGTCGCTAATGAAAAACTGTTTTTT. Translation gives CASSGRGVANEKLFF.

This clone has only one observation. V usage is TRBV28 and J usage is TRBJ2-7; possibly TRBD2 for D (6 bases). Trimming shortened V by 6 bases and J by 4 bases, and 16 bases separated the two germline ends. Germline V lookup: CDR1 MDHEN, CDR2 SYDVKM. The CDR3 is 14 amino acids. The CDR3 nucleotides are TGTGCCAGCAGATCTTCCGGGGGACTTTACGAGCAGTACTTC. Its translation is CASRSSGGLYEQYF.

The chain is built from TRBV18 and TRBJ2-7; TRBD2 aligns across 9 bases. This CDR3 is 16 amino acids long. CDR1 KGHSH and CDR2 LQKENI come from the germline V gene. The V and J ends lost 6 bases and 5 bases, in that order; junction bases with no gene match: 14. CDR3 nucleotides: TGTGCCAGCTCCCGCGAGAGTGCGGGAGGGACCCACGAGCAGTACTTC. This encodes CASSRESAGGTHEQYF.

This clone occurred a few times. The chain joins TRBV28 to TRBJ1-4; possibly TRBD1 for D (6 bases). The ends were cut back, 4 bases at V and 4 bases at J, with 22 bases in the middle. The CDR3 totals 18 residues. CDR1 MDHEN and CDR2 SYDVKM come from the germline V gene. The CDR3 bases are TGTGCCAGCAGTTCCCGATACAGGGTCCGTCACGTTAATGAAAAACTGTTTTTT. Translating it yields CASSSRYRVRHVNEKLFF.

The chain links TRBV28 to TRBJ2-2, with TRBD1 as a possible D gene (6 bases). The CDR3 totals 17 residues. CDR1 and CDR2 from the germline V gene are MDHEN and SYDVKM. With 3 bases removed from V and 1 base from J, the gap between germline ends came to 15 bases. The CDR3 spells CASSFSPWTENTGELFF. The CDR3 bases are TGTGCCAGCAGTTTTTCGCCCTGGACAGAGAACACCGGGGAGCTGTTTTTT.

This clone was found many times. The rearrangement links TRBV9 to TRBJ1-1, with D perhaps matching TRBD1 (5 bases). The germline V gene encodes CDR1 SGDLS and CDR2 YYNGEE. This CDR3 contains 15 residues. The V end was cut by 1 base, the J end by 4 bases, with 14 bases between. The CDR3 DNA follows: TGTGCCAGCAGCGTAAGGGACGGGTCAAGCACTGAAGCTTTCTTT. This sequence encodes CASSVRDGSSTEAFF.

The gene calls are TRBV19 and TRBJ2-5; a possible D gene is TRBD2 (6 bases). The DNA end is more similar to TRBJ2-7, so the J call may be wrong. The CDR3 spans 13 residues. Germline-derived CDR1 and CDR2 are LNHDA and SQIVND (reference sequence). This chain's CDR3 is CASSASEETEQYF. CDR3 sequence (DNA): TGTGCCAGTAGTGCTAGCGAGGAGACCGAGCAGTACTTC.

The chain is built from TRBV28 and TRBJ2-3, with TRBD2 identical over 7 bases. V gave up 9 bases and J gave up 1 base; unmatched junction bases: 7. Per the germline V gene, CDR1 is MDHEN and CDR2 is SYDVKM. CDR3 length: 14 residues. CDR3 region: CASIGGGGTDTQYF. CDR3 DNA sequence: TGTGCCAGTATCGGGGGAGGGGGCACAGATACGCAGTATTTT.

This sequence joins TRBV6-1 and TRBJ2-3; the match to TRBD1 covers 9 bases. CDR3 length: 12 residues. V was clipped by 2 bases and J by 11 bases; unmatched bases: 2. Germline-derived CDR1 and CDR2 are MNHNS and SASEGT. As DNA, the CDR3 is TGTGCCAGCAGTGAATGGACAGGGGTGCAGTATTTT. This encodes CASSEWTGVQYF.

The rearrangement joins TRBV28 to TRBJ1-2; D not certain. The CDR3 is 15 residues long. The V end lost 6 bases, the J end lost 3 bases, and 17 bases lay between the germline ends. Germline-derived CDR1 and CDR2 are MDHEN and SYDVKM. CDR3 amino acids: CASSHLRVGDYGYTF. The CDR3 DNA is TGTGCCAGCAGCCACCTTCGGGTAGGAGACTATGGCTACACCTTC.

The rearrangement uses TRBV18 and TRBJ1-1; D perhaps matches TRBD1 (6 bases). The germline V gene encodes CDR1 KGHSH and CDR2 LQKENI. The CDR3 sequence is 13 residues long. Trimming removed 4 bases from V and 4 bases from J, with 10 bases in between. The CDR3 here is CASSLTGSTEAFF. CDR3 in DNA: TGTGCCAGCTCACTTACAGGGAGCACTGAAGCTTTCTTT.

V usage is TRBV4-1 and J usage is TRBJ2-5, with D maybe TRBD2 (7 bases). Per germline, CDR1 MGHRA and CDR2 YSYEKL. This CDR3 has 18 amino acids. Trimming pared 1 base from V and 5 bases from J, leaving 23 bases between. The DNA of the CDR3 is TGCGCCAGCAGCCAAGGGATAACTGAGGGGGGGCTTAGTGAGACCCAGTACTTC. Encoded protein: CASSQGITEGGLSETQYF.

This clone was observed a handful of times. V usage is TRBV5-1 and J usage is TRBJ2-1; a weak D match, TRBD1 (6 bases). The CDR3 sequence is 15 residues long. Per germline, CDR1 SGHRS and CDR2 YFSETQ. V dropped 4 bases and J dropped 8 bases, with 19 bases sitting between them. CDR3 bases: TGCGCCAGCAGCGCACAAACAGGGTTCAGGGATGAGCAGTTCTTC. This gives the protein CASSAQTGFRDEQFF.

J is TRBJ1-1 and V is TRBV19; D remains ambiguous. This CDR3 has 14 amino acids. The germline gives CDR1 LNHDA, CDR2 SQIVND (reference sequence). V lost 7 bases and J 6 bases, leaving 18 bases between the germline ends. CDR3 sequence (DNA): TGTGCCAGTACCCCGAGGCAGCCCTACCCTGAAGCTTTCTTT. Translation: CASTPRQPYPEAFF.

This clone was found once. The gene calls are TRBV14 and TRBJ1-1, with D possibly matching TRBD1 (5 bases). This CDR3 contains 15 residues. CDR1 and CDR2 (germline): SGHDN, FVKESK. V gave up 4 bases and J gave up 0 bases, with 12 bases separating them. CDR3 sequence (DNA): TGTGCCAGCAGCCCCCCCACAGGCTTGAACACTGAAGCTTTCTTT. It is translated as CASSPPTGLNTEAFF.

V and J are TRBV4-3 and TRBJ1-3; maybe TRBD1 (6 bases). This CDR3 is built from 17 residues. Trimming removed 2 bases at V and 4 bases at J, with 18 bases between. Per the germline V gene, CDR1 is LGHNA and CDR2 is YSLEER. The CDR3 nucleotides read TGCGCCAGCAGCCAATCCGGGCCTACAGGGTCCGGAAACACCATATATTTT. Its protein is CASSQSGPTGSGNTIYF.

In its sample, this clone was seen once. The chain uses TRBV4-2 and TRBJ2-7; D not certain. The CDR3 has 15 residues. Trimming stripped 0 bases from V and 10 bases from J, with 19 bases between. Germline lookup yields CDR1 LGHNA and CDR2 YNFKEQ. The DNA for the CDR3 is TGTGCCAGCAGCCAAGAAGCGAGCTACCGGCTGCATCAGTACTTC. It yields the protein CASSQEASYRLHQYF.

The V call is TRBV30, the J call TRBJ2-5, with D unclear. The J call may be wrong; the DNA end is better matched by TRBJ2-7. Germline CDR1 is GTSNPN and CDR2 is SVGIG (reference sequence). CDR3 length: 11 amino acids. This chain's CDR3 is CAWSVQYEQYF. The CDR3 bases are TGTGCCTGGAGTGTACAATACGAGCAGTACTTC.

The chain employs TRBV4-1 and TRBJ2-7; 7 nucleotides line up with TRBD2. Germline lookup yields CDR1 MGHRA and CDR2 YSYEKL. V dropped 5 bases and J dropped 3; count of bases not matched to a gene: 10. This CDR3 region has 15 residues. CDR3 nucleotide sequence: TGCGCCAGCAGCTACACTAGCGACCCAGACTACGAGCAGTACTTC. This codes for CASSYTSDPDYEQYF.

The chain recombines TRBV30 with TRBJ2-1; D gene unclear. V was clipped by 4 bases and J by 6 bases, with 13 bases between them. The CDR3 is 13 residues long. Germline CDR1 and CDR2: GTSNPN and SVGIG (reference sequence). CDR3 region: CAWKGRKANEQFF. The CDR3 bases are TGTGCCTGGAAGGGCAGGAAGGCCAATGAGCAGTTCTTC.

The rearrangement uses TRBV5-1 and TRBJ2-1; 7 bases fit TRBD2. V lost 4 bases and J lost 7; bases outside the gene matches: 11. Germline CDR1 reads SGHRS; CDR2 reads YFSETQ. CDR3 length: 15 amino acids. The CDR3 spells CASSPRVGRENEQFF. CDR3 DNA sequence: TGCGCCAGCAGCCCCCGTGTAGGGCGGGAGAATGAGCAGTTCTTC.

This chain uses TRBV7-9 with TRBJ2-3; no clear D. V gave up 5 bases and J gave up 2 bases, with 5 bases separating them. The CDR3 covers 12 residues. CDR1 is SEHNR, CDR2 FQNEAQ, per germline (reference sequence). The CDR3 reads CASSGATDTQYF. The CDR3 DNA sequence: TGTGCCAGCAGCGGCGCCACAGATACGCAGTATTTT.

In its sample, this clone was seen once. The CDR3 bases are TGTGCCAGCAGCGTAGCCTCTCTGGACAGGGTGAGGCACGAGCAGTACTTC. This codes for CASSVASLDRVRHEQYF. The chain couples TRBV9 to TRBJ2-7; 8 bases are shared with TRBD1. The CDR3 is made up of 17 amino acids. Germline V gene data show CDR1 as SGDLS and CDR2 as YYNGEE. The ends lost 0 bases at V and 5 bases at J; junction bases unmatched: 13.

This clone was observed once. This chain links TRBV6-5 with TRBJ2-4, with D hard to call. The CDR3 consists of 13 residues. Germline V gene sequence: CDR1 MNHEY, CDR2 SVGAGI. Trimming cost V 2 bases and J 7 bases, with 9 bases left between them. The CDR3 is CASSYARENIQYF. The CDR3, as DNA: TGTGCCAGCAGTTACGCCCGAGAGAACATTCAGTACTTC.

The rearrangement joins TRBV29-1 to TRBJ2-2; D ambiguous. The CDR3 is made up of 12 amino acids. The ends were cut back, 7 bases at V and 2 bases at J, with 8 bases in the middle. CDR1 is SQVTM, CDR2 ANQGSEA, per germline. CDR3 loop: CSATINTGELFF. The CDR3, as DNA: TGCAGCGCCACAATTAACACCGGGGAGCTGTTTTTT.

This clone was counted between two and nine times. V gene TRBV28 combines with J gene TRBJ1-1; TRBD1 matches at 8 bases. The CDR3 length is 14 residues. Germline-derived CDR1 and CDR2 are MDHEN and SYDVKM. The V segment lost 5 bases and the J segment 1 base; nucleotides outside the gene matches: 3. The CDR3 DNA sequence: TGTGCCAGCAGTACAGGACAGGGGAACACTGAAGCTTTCTTT. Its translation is CASSTGQGNTEAFF.

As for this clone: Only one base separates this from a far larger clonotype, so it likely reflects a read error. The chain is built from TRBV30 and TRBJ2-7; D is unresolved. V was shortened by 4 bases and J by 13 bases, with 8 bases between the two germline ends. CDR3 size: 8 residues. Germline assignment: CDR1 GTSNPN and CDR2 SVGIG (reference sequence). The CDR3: CAWNLAYF. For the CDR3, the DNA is TGTGCCTGGAATCTCGCCTACTTC. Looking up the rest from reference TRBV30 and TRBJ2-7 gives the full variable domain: SQTIHQWPATLVQPVGSPLSLECTVEGTSNPNLYWYRQAAGRGLQLLFYSVGIGQISSEVPQNLSASRPQDRQFILSSKKLLLSDSGFYLCAWNLAYFGPGTRLTVT.

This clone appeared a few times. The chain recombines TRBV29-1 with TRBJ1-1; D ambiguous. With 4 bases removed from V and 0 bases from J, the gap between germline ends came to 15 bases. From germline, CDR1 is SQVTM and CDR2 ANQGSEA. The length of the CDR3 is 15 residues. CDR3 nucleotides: TGCAGCGTTGGGCTGGGTTGGGGAATGAACACTGAAGCTTTCTTT. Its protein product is CSVGLGWGMNTEAFF.